The 31 T cell receptor beta chains below come from one sample, sequenced in a study of T-cell reconstitution after alpha-beta-depleted transplantation in children. Unique molecular identifiers were used in preparing the TCRbeta library. From the PCR reads, TCRdb called clonotypes with MiXCR, one entry per CDR3 protein. The table lists 190,000 or so distinct CDR3 sequences, 6.5% to 7.5% of them singletons, with around 3.1% in the top ten. The sequencing here drew on PBMCs from the stem cell graft donor, taken from the stem cell graft. These receptors all come from a human donor who donated a stem cell graft to a child with Wiskott-Aldrich syndrome.

This clonotype occurred many times. This rearrangement joins TRBV10-3 to TRBJ2-1; 7 bases agree with TRBD2. V trimming: 3 bases; J trimming: 8 bases; junction bases outside the gene matches: 13. This CDR3 spans 16 amino acids. Germline V gene data show CDR1 as ENHRY and CDR2 as SYGVKD. CDR3 coding DNA: TGTGCCATCAGTGACCGCTCTAGCGGTCGGCAATATGAGCAGTTCTTC. Amino acid sequence: CAISDRSSGRQYEQFF.

This clonotype was detected ten times or more. The chain recombines TRBV20-1 with TRBJ2-7; 13 nucleotides match TRBD2. Germline CDR1 is DFQATT and CDR2 is SNEGSKA (reference sequence). The junction had 6 bases not matched to a gene; V was cut back by 6 bases and J by 4 bases. This CDR3 region has 14 residues. CDR3 region: CSARKTSGRYEQYF. DNA of the CDR3: TGCAGTGCCCGAAAGACTAGCGGGAGGTACGAGCAGTACTTC.

In its sample, this clonotype was seen many times. The genes are TRBV29-1 and TRBJ1-5, with 12 bases that match TRBD1. The length of the CDR3 is 13 residues. The V segment lost 6 bases and the J segment 6 bases; nucleotides outside the gene matches: 3. Germline-derived CDR1 and CDR2 are SQVTM and ANQGSEA. The CDR3 here is CSVGTGGVQPQHF. CDR3 nucleotides: TGCAGCGTCGGGACAGGGGGCGTTCAGCCCCAGCATTTT.

This clonotype was seen at least ten times. The chain uses TRBV20-1 and TRBJ2-5, with TRBD2 matching 14 bases. The CDR3 has 15 amino acids. Germline CDR1 and CDR2: DFQATT and SNEGSKA (reference sequence). Trimming at V came to 1 base and at J to 4 bases, leaving 2 bases not matched to a gene. CDR3: CSARGLAGGGETQYF. The CDR3 nucleotides are TGCAGTGCTAGAGGACTAGCGGGAGGGGGAGAGACCCAGTACTTC.

Ten or more counts support this clonotype. The V gene is TRBV29-1, the J gene TRBJ2-2; D is unclear. Trimming took 2 bases from V and 0 from J, leaving 7 bases between them. The CDR3 totals 14 residues. Germline V gives CDR1 SQVTM, CDR2 ANQGSEA. The CDR3, as DNA: TGCAGCGTTGAATTATTAGCGAACACCGGGGAGCTGTTTTTT. Its translation: CSVELLANTGELFF.

This clonotype was seen ten or more times. V and J are TRBV5-1 and TRBJ2-3; D gene unclear. The CDR3 runs to 12 residues. From germline, CDR1 is SGHRS and CDR2 YFSETQ. The V end was cut by 3 bases, the J end by 6 bases, with 8 bases between. In DNA form, the CDR3 reads TGCGCCAGCAGCTCAGAAGTCGATACGCAGTATTTT. Protein: CASSSEVDTQYF.

This clonotype was observed a few times. The chain is built from TRBV2 and TRBJ2-2; D uncertain. Germline V lookup: CDR1 SNHLY, CDR2 FYNNEI. The CDR3 length is 11 residues. V gave up 7 bases and J gave up 7 bases, with 7 bases separating them. CDR3 region: CASIKHGELFF. The CDR3 nucleotides are TGTGCCAGCATAAAGCACGGGGAGCTGTTTTTT.

The rearrangement links TRBV6-1 to TRBJ1-6; weak D call: TRBD1 (5 bases). The CDR3 consists of 13 residues. Per germline, CDR1 MNHNS and CDR2 SASEGT. V dropped 5 bases and J dropped 8 bases, with 10 bases sitting between them. The CDR3: CASSRLGDSPLHF. The CDR3 bases are TGTGCCAGCAGTCGACTGGGGGATTCACCCCTCCACTTT.

This clonotype was detected ten times or more. V usage is TRBV5-1 and J usage is TRBJ2-7; 8 bases match TRBD1. V shed 2 bases, J shed 2 bases, and the junction held 6 bases outside the gene matches. The CDR3 runs to 15 residues. CDR1 is SGHRS and CDR2 is YFSETQ in the germline V gene. The CDR3 protein is CASSLGQGTPYEQYF. The CDR3 bases are TGCGCCAGCAGCTTAGGACAGGGAACCCCCTACGAGCAGTACTTC.

This clonotype was recorded at least ten times. This rearrangement joins TRBV12-5 to TRBJ1-6, with 9 positions matching TRBD1. Germline V gene sequence: CDR1 LGHNT, CDR2 FRNRAP. The CDR3 loop spans 14 amino acids. The V gene end was trimmed by 5 bases and the J gene end by 9 bases; junction bases not matched to a gene: 5. The CDR3 bases are TGTGCTAGTGGTCCACAGGGGGCGGTTTCACCCCTCCACTTT. Translating it yields CASGPQGAVSPLHF.

This chain connects TRBV24-1 to TRBJ2-2, with TRBD2 matching 12 bases. V lost 3 bases and J lost 0; bases outside the gene matches: 4. Looked up from germline, CDR1 is KGHDR and CDR2 is SFDVKD. The CDR3 length is 18 residues. The CDR3 loop is CATSDPTSGGPNTGELFF. DNA for the CDR3: TGTGCCACCAGTGATCCTACTAGCGGGGGGCCGAACACCGGGGAGCTGTTTTTT.

This clonotype has a handful of counts. The genes are TRBV20-1 and TRBJ1-2, with 7 bases that match TRBD1. V lost 1 base, J lost 7 bases, and 6 bases stayed unmatched. From germline, CDR1 is DFQATT and CDR2 SNEGSKA (reference sequence). CDR3 length equals 13 residues. The CDR3 coding sequence is TGCAGTGCTAGAGTAGACAGGGAGTCTGGCTACACCTTC. Translating it yields CSARVDRESGYTF.

This clonotype was observed at least ten times. The chain joins TRBV5-1 to TRBJ2-7; 13 nucleotides match TRBD2. Per germline, CDR1 SGHRS and CDR2 YFSETQ. V was clipped by 0 bases and J by 6 bases; unmatched bases: 3. The CDR3 totals 15 residues. The CDR3 loop is CASSLGLAGGVEQYF. The CDR3 DNA is TGCGCCAGCAGCTTGGGACTAGCGGGAGGAGTCGAGCAGTACTTC.

This clonotype was picked up a small number of times. This CDR3 reads CASSFGGSFTGELFF. The CDR3 nucleotides read TGTGCCAGCAGCTTTGGCGGGAGTTTTACCGGGGAGCTGTTTTTT. The rearrangement joins TRBV7-9 to TRBJ2-2; TRBD2 matches at 7 bases. Germline trimming cut 3 bases from V and 5 bases from J; bases unmatched to any gene: 6. CDR1 is SEHNR, CDR2 FQNEAQ, per germline (reference sequence). The CDR3 sequence is 15 residues long. The full variable domain, completed using reference TRBV7-9 and TRBJ2-2, is DTGVSQNPRHKITKRGQNVTFRCDPISEHNRLYWYRQTLGQGPEFLTYFQNEAQLEKSRLLSDRFSAERPKGSFSTLEIQRTEQGDSAMYLCASSFGGSFTGELFFGEGSRLTVL.

This clonotype was recorded at least ten times. This sequence joins TRBV5-1 and TRBJ2-1; D possibly corresponds to TRBD1 (5 bases). CDR3 size: 15 residues. Per the germline V gene, CDR1 is SGHRS and CDR2 is YFSETQ. The V end lost 2 bases, the J end lost 3 bases, and 12 bases lay between the germline ends. The CDR3 nucleotides are TGCGCCAGCAGCTTAAACCAGGGCATCTACAATGAGCAGTTCTTC. Its protein product is CASSLNQGIYNEQFF. Complete variable domain (other parts from reference TRBV5-1 and TRBJ2-1): KAGVTQTPRYLIKTRGQQVTLSCSPISGHRSVSWYQQTPGQGLQFLFEYFSETQRNKGNFPGRFSGRQFSNSRSEMNVSTLELGDSALYLCASSLNQGIYNEQFFGPGTRLTVL.

Ten or more counts support this clonotype. The V call is TRBV5-6, the J call TRBJ2-4; TRBD2 aligns across 7 bases. This CDR3 has 16 residues. Germline assignment: CDR1 SGHDT and CDR2 YYEEEE. The V segment lost 2 bases and the J segment 0 bases; nucleotides outside the gene matches: 5. In nucleotides, the CDR3 is TGTGCCAGCAGCTTTCCTAGCGGACTAGCCAAAAACATTCAGTACTTC. It is translated as CASSFPSGLAKNIQYF.

This clonotype was detected a few times. The V gene is TRBV20-1, the J gene TRBJ2-7, with 13 bases that match TRBD2. CDR1 and CDR2 (germline): DFQATT, SNEGSKA (reference sequence). V lost 5 bases to trimming and J lost 0 bases; unmatched junction nucleotides: 4. The CDR3 has 15 residues. The CDR3 loop is CSASGLAGASYEQYF. The CDR3 DNA reads TGCAGTGCTTCCGGACTAGCGGGGGCCTCCTACGAGCAGTACTTC.

This clonotype came up many times. This chain joins TRBV10-3 and TRBJ2-7; TRBD2 agrees at 11 bases. Germline V gene lookup returns CDR1 ENHRY and CDR2 SYGVKD. V lost 3 bases, J lost 2 bases, and 3 bases stayed unmatched. This CDR3 has 15 residues. CDR3 sequence: CAISDVGLAAYEQYF. CDR3 bases: TGTGCCATCAGTGACGTGGGACTAGCGGCCTACGAGCAGTACTTC.

This clonotype was seen many times. The chain is built from TRBV5-1 and TRBJ2-3; maybe TRBD2 (5 bases). Germline V gives CDR1 SGHRS, CDR2 YFSETQ. V was shortened by 5 bases and J by 3 bases, with 7 bases between the two germline ends. CDR3 length: 12 residues. CDR3 nucleotide sequence: TGCGCCAGCAGTGACTATACAGATACGCAGTATTTT. Translating gives CASSDYTDTQYF.

This clonotype was counted many times. The V call is TRBV12-3 or TRBV12-4, the J call TRBJ2-2; D gene ambiguous. The ends were cut back, 3 bases at V and 1 base at J, with 9 bases in the middle. This CDR3 is 15 amino acids long. The CDR3 coding sequence is TGTGCCAGCAGTTTTAGTCCCCTGAACACCGGGGAGCTGTTTTTT. This translates into CASSFSPLNTGELFF.

The gene calls are TRBV5-1 and TRBJ1-4; D unclear. There are 15 residues in the CDR3. V lost 0 bases to trimming and J lost 0 bases, with 6 bases between them. Germline V gene sequence: CDR1 SGHRS, CDR2 YFSETQ. This CDR3 is CASSLGIPTNEKLFF. CDR3 DNA sequence: TGCGCCAGCAGCTTGGGGATACCAACTAATGAAAAACTGTTTTTT.

This clonotype was picked up many times. The chain couples TRBV5-1 to TRBJ2-7; possible D gene TRBD1, 5 bases. V lost 4 bases, J lost 5 bases, and 10 bases lay in between. The CDR3 runs to 12 residues. Germline lookup yields CDR1 SGHRS and CDR2 YFSETQ. CDR3 amino acids: CASSVQDHEQYF. The CDR3 DNA reads as TGCGCCAGCAGCGTACAGGATCACGAGCAGTACTTC.

This clonotype was observed many times. The J gene is TRBJ2-1, the V gene TRBV20-1, with TRBD2 identical over 8 bases. This CDR3 region has 14 residues. The germline gives CDR1 DFQATT, CDR2 SNEGSKA (reference sequence). Trimming cost V 2 bases and J 9 bases; bases outside gene matches: 9. In nucleotides, the CDR3 is TGCAGTGCTAGATTGGGCGGGAGGCCGGCTGAGCAGTTCTTC. It encodes CSARLGGRPAEQFF.

This clonotype was seen repeatedly, ten times or more. The chain joins TRBV11-1 to TRBJ2-7, with TRBD2 matching over 10 bases. Germline V gene data show CDR1 as SGHAT and CDR2 as FQDESV (reference sequence). V shed 2 bases and J 0 bases; nucleotides not matched to a gene: 13. The CDR3 loop spans 19 amino acids. The CDR3 here is CASSLPKRGGLGNSYEQYF. CDR3 DNA sequence: TGTGCCAGCAGCTTACCTAAGCGGGGGGGCCTAGGAAACTCCTACGAGCAGTACTTC.

This clonotype was counted at least ten times. This chain joins TRBV3-1 and TRBJ2-2, with D maybe TRBD1 (5 bases). Germline CDR1 and CDR2: LGHDT and YNNKEL (reference sequence). This CDR3 region has 14 residues. Trimming took off 4 bases at V and 7 bases at J, with 13 bases between the two ends. This CDR3 is CASSRRRVDGELFF. Here the CDR3 DNA reads TGTGCCAGCAGCCGGCGCAGGGTGGACGGGGAGCTGTTTTTT.

Many counts were recorded for this clonotype. V and J are TRBV24-1 and TRBJ2-3, with TRBD1 identical over 9 bases. Trimming removed 0 bases from V and 0 bases from J; junction bases left unmatched: 3. CDR3 size: 17 residues. Germline loops: CDR1 KGHDR, CDR2 SFDVKD. CDR3 coding DNA: TGTGCCACCAGTGATTTGACAGGGGGCCCTAGCACAGATACGCAGTATTTT. Translated: CATSDLTGGPSTDTQYF.

This clonotype was observed at least ten times. The chain links TRBV18 to TRBJ1-2; no definite D call. The CDR3 loop spans 14 amino acids. Looked up from germline, CDR1 is KGHSH and CDR2 is LQKENI. V was cut by 2 bases and J by 4 bases, with 11 bases left in between. The chain's CDR3 is CASSPNERIYGYTF. The DNA of the CDR3 is TGTGCCAGCTCACCAAATGAAAGGATCTATGGCTACACCTTC.

This clonotype was observed many times. This chain links TRBV29-1 with TRBJ1-2, with a possible D match to TRBD1 (5 bases). The CDR3 has 12 residues. Trimming pared 2 bases from V and 6 bases from J, leaving 10 bases between. Looked up from germline, CDR1 is SQVTM and CDR2 is ANQGSEA. The CDR3 loop reads CSVEKGPDGYTF. The CDR3 DNA reads as TGCAGCGTTGAAAAGGGACCAGATGGCTACACCTTC.

This clonotype appeared many times. The rearrangement links TRBV12-3 or TRBV12-4 to TRBJ2-6, with D maybe TRBD1 (5 bases). The CDR3 contains 14 residues. V was pared by 6 bases and J by 0 bases, with 6 bases between. CDR3 sequence (DNA): TGTGCCAGCAGAGGGGACTCTGGGGCCAACGTCCTGACTTTC. Protein: CASRGDSGANVLTF.

This clonotype was detected many times. The rearrangement joins TRBV5-1 to TRBJ2-7; no firm D call. The CDR3 totals 16 residues. Germline CDR1 is SGHRS and CDR2 is YFSETQ. V was cut by 0 bases and J by 0 bases, with 13 bases left in between. The CDR3 region is CASSLADQASSYEQYF. CDR3 nucleotides: TGCGCCAGCAGCTTGGCCGACCAGGCGAGCTCCTACGAGCAGTACTTC.

This clonotype was found many times. The gene calls are TRBV20-1 and TRBJ2-3, with TRBD2 as a possible D gene (5 bases). Germline CDR1 and CDR2: DFQATT and SNEGSKA (reference sequence). The CDR3 consists of 11 residues. With 5 bases removed from V and 5 bases from J, the gap between germline ends came to 8 bases. This CDR3 reads CSARRGDTQYF. CDR3 bases: TGCAGTGCTCGCCGGGGAGATACGCAGTATTTT.